Following are 8 T cell receptor beta chains from one sample sequenced in a study of blood T cell repertoires in COVID-19. Only in-frame clones appear in the TCRdb table, and some are missing; sequencing was by immunoSEQ multiplex PCR. This table has 150,000 to 170,000 clones, approximately 78% appearing once. The sample taken for sequencing was peripheral blood. All receptors come from a man older than 75 with acute or convalescent COVID-19.

This chain joins TRBV30 and TRBJ2-2; tentatively, D is TRBD1 (6 bases). The germline V and J ends were trimmed by 0 bases and 1 base, with 6 bases remaining between them. Germline lookup yields CDR1 GTSNPN and CDR2 SVGIG (reference sequence). The CDR3 covers 14 residues. As DNA, the CDR3 is TGTGCCTGGAGTGTACAGGGGAACACCGGGGAGCTGTTTTTT. It codes for CAWSVQGNTGELFF.

The V gene is TRBV18, the J gene TRBJ2-5; D is perhaps TRBD1 (5 bases). CDR3 length: 13 amino acids. V shed 5 bases and J shed 3 bases, with 10 bases lying between them. Germline V gene data show CDR1 as KGHSH and CDR2 as LQKENI. The CDR3 loop reads CASSTGGEETQYF. In DNA, the CDR3 is TGTGCCAGCTCAACAGGCGGTGAAGAGACCCAGTACTTC.

This clone has just a few counts. This sequence joins TRBV3-1 (or the pseudogene TRBV3-2) and TRBJ2-5; 8 positions match TRBD1. The J segment lost 5 bases and the V segment lost 4 bases, leaving 9 bases of the junction unmatched. This CDR3 contains 15 residues. From germline, CDR1 is LGHDT and CDR2 YNNKEL (reference sequence). The CDR3 here is CASSRRGQGSETQYF. In nucleotides, the CDR3 is TGTGCCAGCAGCCGACGTGGACAGGGCAGCGAGACCCAGTACTTC.

The V call is TRBV6-1, the J call TRBJ2-1; D possibly corresponds to TRBD2 (5 bases). Germline CDR1 and CDR2: MNHNS and SASEGT. The CDR3 is 17 residues long. The V gene lost 4 bases and the J gene lost 1 base, with 17 bases spanning the gap. CDR3 loop: CASSVISAQRSYNEQFF. CDR3 nucleotide sequence: TGTGCCAGCAGTGTAATTAGCGCCCAACGTTCCTACAATGAGCAGTTCTTC.

The J gene is TRBJ2-2, the V gene TRBV11-3; D may be TRBD2 (7 bases). Trimming stripped 8 bases from V and 1 base from J, with 14 bases between. Germline values: CDR1 SGHNT, CDR2 YENEEA. The CDR3 spans 15 residues. This CDR3 is CASCGGRVNTGELFF. CDR3 nucleotides: TGTGCCAGCTGCGGGGGCAGGGTGAACACCGGGGAGCTGTTTTTT.

This rearrangement joins TRBV7-9 to TRBJ1-1, with TRBD1 identical over 8 bases. In germline, CDR1 is SEHNR, CDR2 FQNEAQ (reference sequence). The CDR3 consists of 12 residues. V shed 4 bases and J 7 bases; nucleotides not matched to a gene: 2. CDR3 bases: TGTGCCAGCAGCTCCAGGGGGCTTGAAGCTTTCTTT. Protein product: CASSSRGLEAFF. Looking up the rest from reference TRBV7-9 and TRBJ1-1 gives the full variable domain: DTGVSQNPRHKITKRGQNVTFRCDPISEHNRLYWYRQTLGQGPEFLTYFQNEAQLEKSRLLSDRFSAERPKGSFSTLEIQRTEQGDSAMYLCASSSRGLEAFFGQGTRLTVV.

The chain combines TRBV5-1 with TRBJ2-3, with a tentative D call TRBD2 (5 bases). The CDR3 runs to 16 residues. Germline lookup yields CDR1 SGHRS and CDR2 YFSETQ. The V end lost 4 bases, the J end lost 1 base, and 16 bases lay between the germline ends. CDR3 sequence: CASSRFGESGTDTQYF. The CDR3 region has the DNA TGCGCCAGCAGCCGCTTCGGGGAGTCGGGCACAGATACGCAGTATTTT.

The chain combines TRBV4-2 with TRBJ2-1; 12 positions agree with TRBD2. Germline trimming cut 8 bases from V and 6 bases from J; bases unmatched to any gene: 5. This CDR3 has 14 residues. Germline-derived CDR1 and CDR2 are LGHNA and YNFKEQ. CDR3 amino acids: CASARTSGVNEQFF. For the CDR3, the DNA is TGTGCCAGCGCAAGGACTAGCGGGGTCAATGAGCAGTTCTTC.